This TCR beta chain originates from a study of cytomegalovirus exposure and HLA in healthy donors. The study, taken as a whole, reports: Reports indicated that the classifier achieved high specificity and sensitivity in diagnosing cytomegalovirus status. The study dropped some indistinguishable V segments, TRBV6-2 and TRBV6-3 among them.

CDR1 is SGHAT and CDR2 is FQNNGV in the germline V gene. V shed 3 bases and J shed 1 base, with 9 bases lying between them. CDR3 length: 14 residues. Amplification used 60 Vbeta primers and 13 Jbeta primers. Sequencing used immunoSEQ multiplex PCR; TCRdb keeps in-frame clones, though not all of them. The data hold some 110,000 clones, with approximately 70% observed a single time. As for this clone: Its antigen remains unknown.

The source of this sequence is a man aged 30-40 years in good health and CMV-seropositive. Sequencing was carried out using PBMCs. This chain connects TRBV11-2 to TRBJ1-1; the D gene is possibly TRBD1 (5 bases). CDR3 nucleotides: TGTGCCAGCAGCTTCATCACAGGGAACACTGAAGCTTTCTTT. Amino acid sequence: CASSFITGNTEAFF.